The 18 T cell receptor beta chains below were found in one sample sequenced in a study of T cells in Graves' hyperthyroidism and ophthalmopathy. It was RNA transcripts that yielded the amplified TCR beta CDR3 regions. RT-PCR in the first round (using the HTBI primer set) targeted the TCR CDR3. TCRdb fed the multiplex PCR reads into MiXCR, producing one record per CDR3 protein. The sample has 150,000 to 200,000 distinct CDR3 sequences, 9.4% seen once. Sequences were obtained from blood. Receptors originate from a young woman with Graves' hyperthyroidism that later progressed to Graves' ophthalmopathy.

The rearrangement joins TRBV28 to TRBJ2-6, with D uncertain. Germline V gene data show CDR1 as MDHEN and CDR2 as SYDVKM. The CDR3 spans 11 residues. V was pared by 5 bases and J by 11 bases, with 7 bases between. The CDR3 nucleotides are TGTGCCAGCAGTCTTAGTCACGTCCTGACTTTC. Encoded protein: CASSLSHVLTF. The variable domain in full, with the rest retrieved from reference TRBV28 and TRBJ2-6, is DVKVTQSSRYLVKRTGEKVFLECVQDMDHENMFWYRQDPGLGLRLIYFSYDVKMKEKGDIPEGYSVSREKKERFSLILESASTNQTSMYLCASSLSHVLTFGAGSRLTVL.

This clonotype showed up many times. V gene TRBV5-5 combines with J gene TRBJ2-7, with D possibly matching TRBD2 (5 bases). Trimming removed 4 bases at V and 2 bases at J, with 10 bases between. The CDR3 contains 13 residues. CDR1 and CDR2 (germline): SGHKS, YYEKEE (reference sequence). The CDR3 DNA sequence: TGTGCCAGCAGCGCCCTAGCCACCTACGAGCAGTACTTC. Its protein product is CASSALATYEQYF.

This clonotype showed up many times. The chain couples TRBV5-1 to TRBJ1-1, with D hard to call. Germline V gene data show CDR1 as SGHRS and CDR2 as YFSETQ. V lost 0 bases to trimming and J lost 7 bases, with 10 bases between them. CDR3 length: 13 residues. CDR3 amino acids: CASSLGGVGEAFF. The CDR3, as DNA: TGCGCCAGCAGCTTGGGTGGCGTGGGTGAAGCTTTCTTT.

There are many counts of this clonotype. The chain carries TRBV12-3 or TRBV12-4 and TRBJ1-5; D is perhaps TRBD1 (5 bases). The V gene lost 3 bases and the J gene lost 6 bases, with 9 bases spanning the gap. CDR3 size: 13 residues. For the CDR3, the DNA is TGTGCCAGCAGTTTCAGGGAAGGTCAGCCCCAGCATTTT. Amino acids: CASSFREGQPQHF.

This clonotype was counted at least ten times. CDR3 protein: CASSLAPTGFYEQYF. The CDR3 nucleotides read TGTGCCAGCAGCTTAGCCCCGACAGGATTCTACGAGCAGTACTTC. The V and J genes are TRBV11-1 and TRBJ2-7, with D maybe TRBD1 (6 bases). The CDR3 is made up of 15 amino acids. Germline CDR1 is SGHAT and CDR2 is FQDESV (reference sequence). Trimming left V 0 bases short and J 3 bases short, with 12 bases between. Together with reference TRBV11-1 and TRBJ2-7, the CDR3 gives the full variable domain: EAEVAQSPRYKITEKSQAVAFWCDPISGHATLYWYRQILGQGPELLVQFQDESVVDDSQLPKDRFSAERLKGVDSTLKIQPAELGDSAMYLCASSLAPTGFYEQYFGPGTRLTVT.

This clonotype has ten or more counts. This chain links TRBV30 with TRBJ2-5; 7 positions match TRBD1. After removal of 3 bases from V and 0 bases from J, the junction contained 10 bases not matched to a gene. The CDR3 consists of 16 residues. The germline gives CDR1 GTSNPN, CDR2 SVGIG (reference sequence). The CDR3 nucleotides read TGTGCCTGGAGGGGGACAGTCCCCCCGTACCAAGAGACCCAGTACTTC. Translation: CAWRGTVPPYQETQYF.

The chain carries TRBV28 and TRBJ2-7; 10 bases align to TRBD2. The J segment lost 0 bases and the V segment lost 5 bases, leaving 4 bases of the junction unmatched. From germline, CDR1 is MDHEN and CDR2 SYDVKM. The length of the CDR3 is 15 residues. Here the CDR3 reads CASSVGLAVSYEQYF. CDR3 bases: TGTGCCAGCAGTGTCGGACTAGCGGTCTCCTACGAGCAGTACTTC.

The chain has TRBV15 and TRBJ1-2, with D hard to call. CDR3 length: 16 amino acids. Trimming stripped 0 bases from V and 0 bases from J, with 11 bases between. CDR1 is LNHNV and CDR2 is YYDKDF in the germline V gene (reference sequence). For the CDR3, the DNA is TGTGCCACCAGCAGAGATCTTTCGGCAGCTAACTATGGCTACACCTTC. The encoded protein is CATSRDLSAANYGYTF.

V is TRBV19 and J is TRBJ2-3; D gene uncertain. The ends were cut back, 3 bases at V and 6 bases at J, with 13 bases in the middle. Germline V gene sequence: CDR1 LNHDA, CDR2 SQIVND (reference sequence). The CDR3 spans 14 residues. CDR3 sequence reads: CASSISSLGDTQYF. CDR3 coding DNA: TGTGCCAGTAGTATCTCCAGTCTGGGGGATACGCAGTATTTT.

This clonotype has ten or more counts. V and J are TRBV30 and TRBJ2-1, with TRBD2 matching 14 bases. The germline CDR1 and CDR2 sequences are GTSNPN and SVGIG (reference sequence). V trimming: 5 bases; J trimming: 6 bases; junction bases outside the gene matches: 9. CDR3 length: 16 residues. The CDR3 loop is CAWVPGLAGESNEQFF. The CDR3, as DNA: TGTGCCTGGGTCCCGGGACTAGCGGGAGAGAGCAATGAGCAGTTCTTC.

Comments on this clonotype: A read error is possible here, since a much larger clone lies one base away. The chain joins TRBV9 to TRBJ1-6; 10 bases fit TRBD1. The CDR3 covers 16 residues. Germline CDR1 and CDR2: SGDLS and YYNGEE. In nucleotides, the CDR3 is TGTGCCAGCAGCGCCCCTGGACAGGGGGTAAATTCACCCCCCCACTTT. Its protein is CASSAPGQGVNSPPHF.

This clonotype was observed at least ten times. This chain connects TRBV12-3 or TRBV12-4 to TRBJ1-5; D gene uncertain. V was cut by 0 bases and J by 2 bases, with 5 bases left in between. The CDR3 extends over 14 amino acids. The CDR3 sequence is CASSLAWGNQPQHF. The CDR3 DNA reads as TGTGCCAGCAGTTTAGCGTGGGGCAATCAGCCCCAGCATTTT.

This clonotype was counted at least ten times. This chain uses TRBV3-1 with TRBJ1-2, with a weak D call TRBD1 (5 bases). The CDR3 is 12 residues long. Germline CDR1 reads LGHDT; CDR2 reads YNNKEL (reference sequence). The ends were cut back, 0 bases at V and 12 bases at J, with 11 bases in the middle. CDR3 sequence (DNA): TGTGCCAGCAGCCAAGAGGACAAACCTCACACCTTC. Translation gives CASSQEDKPHTF.

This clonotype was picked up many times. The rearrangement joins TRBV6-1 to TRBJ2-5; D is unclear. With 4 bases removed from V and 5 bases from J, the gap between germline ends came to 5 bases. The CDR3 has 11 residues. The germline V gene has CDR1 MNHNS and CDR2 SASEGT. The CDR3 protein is CASSVLETQYF. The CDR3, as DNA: TGTGCCAGCAGTGTTTTGGAGACCCAGTACTTC.

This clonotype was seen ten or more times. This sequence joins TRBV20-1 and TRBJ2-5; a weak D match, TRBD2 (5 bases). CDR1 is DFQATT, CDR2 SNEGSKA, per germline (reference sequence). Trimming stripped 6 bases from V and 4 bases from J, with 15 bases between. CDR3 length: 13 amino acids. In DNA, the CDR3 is TGCAGTGCCTATAGAGGGCCGGGAGAGACCCAGTACTTC. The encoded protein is CSAYRGPGETQYF.

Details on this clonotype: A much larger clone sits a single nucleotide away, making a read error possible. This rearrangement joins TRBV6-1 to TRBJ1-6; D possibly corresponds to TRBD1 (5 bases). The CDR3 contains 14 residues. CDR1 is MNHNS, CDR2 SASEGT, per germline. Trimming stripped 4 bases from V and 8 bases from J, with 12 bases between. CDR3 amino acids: CASSASGGDSPLHF. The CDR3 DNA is TGTGCCAGCAGTGCAAGTGGAGGGGATTCACCCCTCCACTTT.

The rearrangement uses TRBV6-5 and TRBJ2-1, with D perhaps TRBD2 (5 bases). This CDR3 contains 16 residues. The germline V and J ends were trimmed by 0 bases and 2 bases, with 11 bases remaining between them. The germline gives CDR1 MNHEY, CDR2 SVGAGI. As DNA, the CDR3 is TGTGCCAGCAGTTACTCGAAGAGCGGCACCTACAATGAGCAGTTCTTC. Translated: CASSYSKSGTYNEQFF.

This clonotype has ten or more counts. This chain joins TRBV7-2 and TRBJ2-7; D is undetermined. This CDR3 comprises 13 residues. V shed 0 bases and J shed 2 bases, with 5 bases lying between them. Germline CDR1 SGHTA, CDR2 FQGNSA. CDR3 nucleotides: TGTGCCAGCAGCTTAGCCACTACCTACGAGCAGTACTTC. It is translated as CASSLATTYEQYF.